One and the same sample provided the 23 T cell receptor beta chains below, sequenced in a study of human T cells and chemical hapten exposure. Time point: pre-sensitization, week 0. Noted treatment: therapeutic diphenylcyclopropenone sensitization with weekly scalp DPC. TCRdb re-derived calls from the RACE reads in MiXCR, one entry per CDR3 protein. Of about 51,000 distinct CDR3 sequences listed, roughly 8.8% are singletons. The sequenced sample was whole blood, obtained in connection with sensitization to the hapten diphenylcyclopropenone (DPC). Receptors originate from a woman aged 40 to 50 with alopecia areata. Some clones in this sample may be carry-over from other donors' samples.

This clonotype was detected ten times or more. The rearrangement uses TRBV5-1 and TRBJ1-6, with D maybe TRBD1 (5 bases). V lost 0 bases and J 4 bases, leaving 14 bases between the germline ends. This CDR3 is 17 amino acids long. Per germline, CDR1 SGHRS and CDR2 YFSETQ. The DNA for the CDR3 is TGCGCCAGCAGCTTGGCGGCTGGGGCGGATTATAATTCACCCCTCCACTTT. Translated, it gives CASSLAAGADYNSPLHF.

V usage is TRBV29-1 and J usage is TRBJ1-1; D perhaps matches TRBD1 (6 bases). CDR1 and CDR2 (germline): SQVTM, ANQGSEA. V lost 6 bases to trimming and J lost 3 bases, with 8 bases between them. This CDR3 is 11 amino acids long. The CDR3 here is CSVDRDTEAFF. CDR3 sequence (DNA): TGCAGCGTGGACAGAGACACTGAAGCTTTCTTT.

This clonotype was seen ten or more times. This rearrangement joins TRBV2 to TRBJ2-2, with D possibly called TRBD1 or TRBD2 (6 bases each). Between the trimmed V and J ends, which lost 8 bases and 5 bases, there was a span of 21 bases. The V gene's germline CDR1 is SNHLY and CDR2 FYNNEI. This CDR3 is 16 amino acids long. CDR3 loop: CASLFGGNRETGELFF. Here the CDR3 DNA reads TGTGCCAGCCTATTCGGCGGGAACAGGGAGACCGGGGAGCTGTTTTTT.

This clonotype was counted ten times or more. The rearrangement links TRBV7-9 to TRBJ1-1; a possible D gene is TRBD1 (6 bases). The CDR3 contains 13 residues. CDR1 and CDR2 (germline): SEHNR, FQNEAQ (reference sequence). The V end lost 1 base, the J end lost 4 bases, and 7 bases lay between the germline ends. The CDR3 loop reads CASSLGGGTEAFF. The DNA of the CDR3 is TGTGCCAGCAGCTTAGGAGGGGGCACTGAAGCTTTCTTT. The full variable domain, its missing parts supplied by reference TRBV7-9 and TRBJ1-1, is DTGVSQNPRHKITKRGQNVTFRCDPISEHNRLYWYRQTLGQGPEFLTYFQNEAQLEKSRLLSDRFSAERPKGSFSTLEIQRTEQGDSAMYLCASSLGGGTEAFFGQGTRLTVV.

This clonotype has at least ten counts. The chain combines TRBV7-9 with TRBJ2-1; D unclear. The germline V and J ends were trimmed by 4 bases and 1 base, with 11 bases remaining between them. The germline CDR1 and CDR2 sequences are SEHNR and FQNEAQ (reference sequence). The CDR3 is made up of 15 amino acids. CDR3 region: CASSWAEVSYNEQFF. In DNA form, the CDR3 reads TGTGCCAGCAGCTGGGCAGAAGTATCCTACAATGAGCAGTTCTTC.

This clonotype came up many times. The chain couples TRBV12-3 or TRBV12-4 to TRBJ2-2; TRBD2 matches at 8 bases. V was pared by 4 bases and J by 8 bases, with 12 bases of the junction left unmatched. CDR3 length equals 16 residues. The CDR3 loop reads CASSSPGGPIAGELFF. DNA of the CDR3: TGTGCCAGCAGTTCCCCGGGAGGGCCAATTGCGGGGGAGCTGTTTTTT.

This clonotype was counted ten times or more. This rearrangement joins TRBV6-4 to TRBJ1-1; D uncertain. Germline V gene lookup returns CDR1 MRHNA and CDR2 SNTAGT. There are 14 residues in the CDR3. V was clipped by 5 bases and J by 0 bases, with 10 bases between them. The DNA of the CDR3 is TGTGCCAGCAGTATGGACTCCTTGAACACTGAAGCTTTCTTT. Its protein product is CASSMDSLNTEAFF.

This clonotype was seen more than once but under ten times. DNA of the CDR3: TGTGCCAGCATAGGGCCGGGGAGTGGACTCGGAAACACCATATATTTT. It encodes CASIGPGSGLGNTIYF. The chain carries TRBV7-9 and TRBJ1-3; D unclear. Germline V gene lookup returns CDR1 SEHNR and CDR2 FQNEAQ (reference sequence). With 7 bases removed from V and 4 bases from J, the gap between germline ends came to 20 bases. CDR3 length: 16 amino acids.

This chain connects TRBV6-6 to TRBJ2-3; 9 bases are shared with TRBD2. The V gene end was trimmed by 4 bases and the J gene end by 2 bases; junction bases not matched to a gene: 7. Germline lookup yields CDR1 MNHNY and CDR2 SVGAGI (reference sequence). The CDR3 spans 16 residues. The chain's CDR3 is CASSSNVAGATDTQYF. CDR3 coding DNA: TGTGCCAGCAGTTCTAATGTAGCGGGGGCCACAGATACGCAGTATTTT.

This clonotype was counted ten times or more. V gene TRBV11-1 combines with J gene TRBJ2-7; D ambiguous. Germline V CDR1 and CDR2: SGHAT, FQDESV (reference sequence). V shed 5 bases and J shed 2 bases, with 13 bases lying between them. CDR3 length: 14 amino acids. The CDR3 sequence is CASSPPLQPYEQYF. CDR3 bases: TGTGCCAGCAGCCCGCCCCTACAGCCCTACGAGCAGTACTTC. The whole variable domain, remainder taken from reference TRBV11-1 and TRBJ2-7, is EAEVAQSPRYKITEKSQAVAFWCDPISGHATLYWYRQILGQGPELLVQFQDESVVDDSQLPKDRFSAERLKGVDSTLKIQPAELGDSAMYLCASSPPLQPYEQYFGPGTRLTVT.

This chain joins TRBV7-2 and TRBJ2-3; D call uncertain. Germline values: CDR1 SGHTA, CDR2 FQGNSA. V was cut by 5 bases and J by 2 bases, with 5 bases left in between. The CDR3 contains 12 residues. CDR3 nucleotides: TGTGCCAGCAGCCGAGCCACAGATACGCAGTATTTT. Residues: CASSRATDTQYF. The complete variable domain, with remaining parts taken from reference TRBV7-2 and TRBJ2-3, reads GAGVSQSPSNKVTEKGKDVELRCDPISGHTALYWYRQSLGQGLEFLIYFQGNSAPDKSGLPSDRFSAERTGGSVSTLTIQRTQQEDSAVYLCASSRATDTQYFGPGTRLTVL.

This clonotype was counted between two and nine times. The chain is built from TRBV7-6 and TRBJ2-2; D is perhaps TRBD2 (5 bases). The CDR3 sequence is 16 residues long. V was pared by 4 bases and J by 4 bases, with 16 bases between. CDR1 is SGHVS, CDR2 FNYEAQ, per germline. The CDR3 reads CASSSTTARGTGELFF. The CDR3 DNA sequence: TGTGCCAGCAGCTCAACGACGGCTCGGGGCACCGGGGAGCTGTTTTTT. The whole variable domain, remainder taken from reference TRBV7-6 and TRBJ2-2, is GAGVSQSPRYKVTKRGQDVALRCDPISGHVSLYWYRQALGQGPEFLTYFNYEAQQDKSGLPNDRFSAERPEGSISTLTIQRTEQRDSAMYRCASSSTTARGTGELFFGEGSRLTVL.

This chain connects TRBV19 to TRBJ2-7; D unresolved. V was pared by 5 bases and J by 1 base, with 9 bases between. Per the germline V gene, CDR1 is LNHDA and CDR2 is SQIVND (reference sequence). This CDR3 spans 13 amino acids. The CDR3 sequence is CASSYPSSYEQYF. CDR3 DNA sequence: TGTGCCAGTAGTTACCCGTCTTCCTACGAGCAGTACTTC.

The rearrangement joins TRBV4-1 to TRBJ2-1; the D is unclear. V lost 4 bases to trimming and J lost 14 bases, with 18 bases between them. Germline CDR1 and CDR2: MGHRA and YSYEKL. CDR3 length: 13 amino acids. The CDR3 nucleotides read TGCGCCAGCAGCCCAGGACGAAAGGATGCCGAGTTCTTC. This codes for CASSPGRKDAEFF.

This clonotype showed up many times. The V call is TRBV2, the J call TRBJ2-1; 11 bases line up with TRBD2. The germline CDR1 and CDR2 sequences are SNHLY and FYNNEI. CDR3 length equals 11 residues. V gave up 8 bases and J gave up 12 bases; unmatched junction bases: 3. CDR3 protein: CASYGTSGQFF. In DNA, the CDR3 is TGTGCCAGCTATGGGACTAGCGGGCAGTTCTTC.

The chain links TRBV29-1 to TRBJ2-1, with D hard to call. Germline CDR1 reads SQVTM; CDR2 reads ANQGSEA. This CDR3 contains 12 residues. V was shortened by 6 bases and J by 5 bases, with 11 bases between the two germline ends. The CDR3 coding sequence is TGCAGCGTCAACGGACGGAACAATGAGCAGTTCTTC. Its translation is CSVNGRNNEQFF.

This clonotype was observed a few times. The genes are TRBV29-1 and TRBJ2-7, with 10 bases fitting TRBD1. The V and J ends lost 7 bases and 3 bases, in that order; junction bases with no gene match: 6. Germline CDR1 is SQVTM and CDR2 is ANQGSEA. This CDR3 is 13 amino acids long. The CDR3 DNA reads TGCAGCGCCCGGACAGGGGGGCACTACGAGCAGTACTTC. Amino acid sequence: CSARTGGHYEQYF.

Ten or more counts support this clonotype. The chain joins TRBV7-3 to TRBJ1-6; D may be TRBD1 (5 bases). Germline CDR1 and CDR2: SGHTA and FQGTGA. This CDR3 has 14 residues. V lost 8 bases and J lost 7, with 15 bases in between. CDR3 residues: CASSTGGANSPLHF. CDR3 nucleotides: TGTGCCAGCTCCACGGGAGGGGCCAATTCACCCCTCCACTTT.

Many counts were recorded for this clonotype. The rearrangement uses TRBV14 and TRBJ1-5; the D gene is possibly TRBD1 (5 bases). Germline V gene lookup returns CDR1 SGHDN and CDR2 FVKESK. Trimming cost V 4 bases and J 8 bases, with 24 bases left between them. There are 17 residues in the CDR3. For the CDR3, the DNA is TGTGCCAGCAGCCCCCCCAGGGCAACCCCTGTAGGGAAGCCCCAGCATTTT. This sequence encodes CASSPPRATPVGKPQHF.

The V call is TRBV29-1, the J call TRBJ2-2, with TRBD1 matching 9 bases. Germline CDR1 and CDR2: SQVTM and ANQGSEA. The CDR3 totals 17 residues. V was pared by 3 bases and J by 3 bases, with 11 bases of the junction left unmatched. The CDR3 DNA reads TGCAGCGTTGAGGGGGAATGGACAGGGGCCCACACCGGGGAGCTGTTTTTT. This codes for CSVEGEWTGAHTGELFF.

Ten or more counts support this clonotype. V gene TRBV27 combines with J gene TRBJ2-7; 8 bases agree with TRBD1. Germline V gene sequence: CDR1 MNHEY, CDR2 SMNVEV (reference sequence). With 0 bases clipped from V and 0 bases from J, the junction kept 7 bases outside the gene matches. The CDR3 is 17 amino acids. The CDR3 reads CASSLSRQGAASYEQYF. CDR3 nucleotides: TGTGCCAGCAGTTTATCGCGGCAGGGGGCGGCCTCCTACGAGCAGTACTTC.

This chain joins TRBV9 and TRBJ2-7; D is ambiguous. Trimming pared 3 bases from V and 2 bases from J, leaving 9 bases between. Germline V gene data show CDR1 as SGDLS and CDR2 as YYNGEE. The CDR3 is made up of 13 amino acids. CDR3 residues: CASSAGRTYEQYF. CDR3 DNA: TGTGCCAGCAGCGCAGGAAGGACCTACGAGCAGTACTTC. Combining the CDR3 with reference TRBV9 and TRBJ2-7 gives the whole variable domain DSGVTQTPKHLITATGQRVTLRCSPRSGDLSVYWYQQSLDQGLQFLIQYYNGEERAKGNILERFSAQQFPDLHSELNLSSLELGDSALYFCASSAGRTYEQYFGPGTRLTVT.

This clonotype was seen repeatedly, ten times or more. The chain carries TRBV27 and TRBJ1-1; D remains ambiguous. Trimming shortened V by 0 bases and J by 1 base, and 6 bases separated the two germline ends. This CDR3 is 14 amino acids long. Per germline, CDR1 MNHEY and CDR2 SMNVEV (reference sequence). The CDR3 DNA reads as TGTGCCAGCAGTTTATCGTGGACGAACACTGAAGCTTTCTTT. It yields the protein CASSLSWTNTEAFF.